These 18 T cell receptor beta chains were sequenced from one sample in a study of blood T cell repertoires in COVID-19. The repertoire was sequenced with immunoSEQ multiplex PCR; TCRdb's copy has only in-frame clones and lacks some. The sample carries 250,000 to 300,000 clones, roughly 90% recorded once. The specimen was peripheral blood. The receptors were sampled from a woman younger than 45 with COVID-19, enrolled during active disease.

This chain joins TRBV9 and TRBJ2-3, with 9 bases aligning to TRBD2. This CDR3 is built from 15 residues. Germline CDR1 is SGDLS and CDR2 is YYNGEE. V lost 4 bases to trimming and J lost 7 bases; unmatched junction nucleotides: 10. The CDR3 nucleotides read TGTGCCAGCAGCCCCCGCTGGGCGGGGGGGAATACGCAGTATTTT. It encodes CASSPRWAGGNTQYF.

This chain uses TRBV2 with TRBJ2-3; 13 nucleotides align to TRBD2. Per the germline V gene, CDR1 is SNHLY and CDR2 is FYNNEI. The CDR3 is made up of 17 amino acids. The V gene end was trimmed by 5 bases and the J gene end by 3 bases; junction bases not matched to a gene: 8. CDR3 region: CASSYGLAGDGTDTQYF. CDR3 bases: TGTGCCAGCAGTTATGGACTAGCGGGAGACGGAACAGATACGCAGTATTTT.

J is TRBJ2-3 and V is TRBV10-3; 11 positions match TRBD1. With V trimmed by 0 bases and J by 6 bases, 11 bases remained unmatched. This CDR3 has 18 residues. Per germline, CDR1 ENHRY and CDR2 SYGVKD. CDR3 nucleotide sequence: TGTGCCATCAGTGAGTCGTATGGACAGGGGGCGCGGGTTGATACGCAGTATTTT. This sequence encodes CAISESYGQGARVDTQYF.

This chain links TRBV4-3 with TRBJ2-7; D perhaps matches TRBD2 (5 bases). The germline V and J ends were trimmed by 1 base and 3 bases, with 13 bases remaining between them. This CDR3 contains 15 residues. Germline V gene sequence: CDR1 LGHNA, CDR2 YSLEER. The CDR3 is CASSQGRTWGYEQYF. The CDR3 nucleotides read TGCGCCAGCAGCCAAGGGAGGACGTGGGGCTACGAGCAGTACTTC.

The sample holds one count of this clone. This chain links TRBV11-3 with TRBJ1-1; D gene unclear. V dropped 5 bases and J dropped 4 bases, with 14 bases sitting between them. The CDR3 is made up of 14 amino acids. CDR1 and CDR2 from the germline V gene are SGHNT and YENEEA. The CDR3 loop is CASSRLGSGTEAFF. Written as DNA, the CDR3 is TGTGCCAGCAGCCGCCTTGGTTCGGGCACTGAAGCTTTCTTT.

The chain uses TRBV28 and TRBJ1-3, with no clear D. The V end lost 6 bases, the J end lost 0 bases, and 9 bases lay between the germline ends. From germline, CDR1 is MDHEN and CDR2 SYDVKM. The CDR3 spans 14 residues. The CDR3 loop is CASRRGGSGNTIYF. Written as DNA, the CDR3 is TGTGCCAGCAGGAGAGGAGGCTCTGGAAACACCATATATTTT.

In this sample, this clone turned up once. Other nucleotide sequences in the sample specify the same CDR3. This rearrangement joins TRBV27 to TRBJ2-1; D is undetermined. Trimming left V 9 bases short and J 5 bases short, with 8 bases between. Germline loops: CDR1 MNHEY, CDR2 SMNVEV (reference sequence). This CDR3 contains 11 residues. The CDR3 DNA reads TGTGCCAGTTCCCAGGACAATGAGCAGTTCTTC. Encoded protein: CASSQDNEQFF.

The chain joins TRBV7-2 to TRBJ2-2; tentative D call: TRBD1 (6 bases). Germline V gene lookup returns CDR1 SGHTA and CDR2 FQGNSA. The CDR3 spans 15 residues. V was cut by 6 bases and J by 1 base, with 12 bases left in between. The CDR3 coding sequence is TGTGCCAGCAGGCTGGACAGTCTGAACACCGGGGAGCTGTTTTTT. Translation gives CASRLDSLNTGELFF.

V is TRBV28 and J is TRBJ1-5, with 8 positions matching TRBD1. The germline V gene has CDR1 MDHEN and CDR2 SYDVKM. The CDR3 runs to 14 residues. The trim removed 8 bases at V and 4 bases at J, leaving 7 bases unmatched. The CDR3 nucleotides are TGTGCCAGCGCTCATCGACAGGGGAATCAGCCCCAGCATTTT. Its translation is CASAHRQGNQPQHF.

This chain uses TRBV9 with TRBJ1-2; 10 nucleotides line up with TRBD1. The V segment lost 3 bases and the J segment 4 bases; nucleotides outside the gene matches: 6. CDR3 length: 15 residues. Germline CDR1 reads SGDLS; CDR2 reads YYNGEE. In nucleotides, the CDR3 is TGTGCCAGCAGCGCCTCCGGGACAGGGGTCTATGGCTACACCTTC. Protein: CASSASGTGVYGYTF.

V and J are TRBV10-2 and TRBJ2-3; 7 nucleotides match TRBD2. The germline CDR1 and CDR2 sequences are WSHSY and SAAADI. The CDR3 contains 16 residues. V lost 5 bases to trimming and J lost 1 base; unmatched junction nucleotides: 9. CDR3 amino acids: CASSPGLAGGTDTQYF. The CDR3 DNA sequence: TGCGCCAGCAGTCCGGGGCTGGCGGGAGGCACAGATACGCAGTATTTT.

This rearrangement joins TRBV2 to TRBJ2-7; a weak D match, TRBD1 (6 bases). The V end lost 6 bases, the J end lost 2 bases, and 11 bases lay between the germline ends. This CDR3 comprises 13 residues. The germline gives CDR1 SNHLY, CDR2 FYNNEI. CDR3: CASRTGPPYEQYF. The CDR3 bases are TGTGCCAGCAGGACAGGTCCTCCCTACGAGCAGTACTTC.

The chain has TRBV5-6 and TRBJ2-1, with D possibly TRBD1 on 6 matching bases. This CDR3 comprises 15 residues. From germline, CDR1 is SGHDT and CDR2 YYEEEE. V lost 0 bases, J lost 2 bases, and 9 bases lay in between. This CDR3 reads CASSLAQGPYNEQFF. The CDR3 nucleotides are TGTGCCAGCAGCTTGGCACAGGGCCCCTACAATGAGCAGTTCTTC.

This chain joins TRBV6-5 and TRBJ1-1; D uncertain. CDR1 is MNHEY and CDR2 is SVGAGI in the germline V gene. V was clipped by 6 bases and J by 11 bases, with 16 bases between them. This CDR3 comprises 12 residues. The CDR3 region is CASSPGVGVAFF. The CDR3 DNA reads TGTGCCAGCAGCCCCGGAGTCGGGGTGGCTTTCTTT.

J is TRBJ2-2 and V is TRBV11-3, with D perhaps matching TRBD2 (6 bases). This CDR3 contains 14 residues. Trimming shortened V by 5 bases and J by 4 bases, and 11 bases separated the two germline ends. CDR1 and CDR2 (germline): SGHNT, YENEEA. The chain's CDR3 is CASSTTGATGELFF. DNA for the CDR3: TGTGCCAGCAGCACAACGGGAGCCACCGGGGAGCTGTTTTTT.

The rearrangement uses TRBV5-6 and TRBJ1-1; D is unclear. The CDR3 has 13 amino acids. V shed 2 bases and J shed 2 bases, with 7 bases lying between them. Germline loops: CDR1 SGHDT, CDR2 YYEEEE. Written as DNA, the CDR3 is TGTGCCAGCAGCTTTAACTCTAACACTGAAGCTTTCTTT. It yields the protein CASSFNSNTEAFF.

This rearrangement joins TRBV2 to TRBJ1-6; D gene uncertain. The CDR3 spans 14 residues. V shed 9 bases and J shed 5 bases, with 14 bases lying between them. Germline CDR1 reads SNHLY; CDR2 reads FYNNEI. CDR3 sequence: CASTRGFDNSPLHF. CDR3 DNA: TGTGCCAGTACCAGAGGGTTCGATAATTCACCCCTCCACTTT.

This chain connects TRBV27 to TRBJ1-2, with TRBD1 as a possible D gene (6 bases). This CDR3 comprises 16 residues. The germline V gene has CDR1 MNHEY and CDR2 SMNVEV (reference sequence). The germline V and J ends were trimmed by 6 bases and 5 bases, with 22 bases remaining between them. Here the CDR3 reads CASRMAGARTRYGYTF. In nucleotides, the CDR3 is TGTGCCAGCAGGATGGCAGGGGCCCGAACTCGTTATGGCTACACCTTC.